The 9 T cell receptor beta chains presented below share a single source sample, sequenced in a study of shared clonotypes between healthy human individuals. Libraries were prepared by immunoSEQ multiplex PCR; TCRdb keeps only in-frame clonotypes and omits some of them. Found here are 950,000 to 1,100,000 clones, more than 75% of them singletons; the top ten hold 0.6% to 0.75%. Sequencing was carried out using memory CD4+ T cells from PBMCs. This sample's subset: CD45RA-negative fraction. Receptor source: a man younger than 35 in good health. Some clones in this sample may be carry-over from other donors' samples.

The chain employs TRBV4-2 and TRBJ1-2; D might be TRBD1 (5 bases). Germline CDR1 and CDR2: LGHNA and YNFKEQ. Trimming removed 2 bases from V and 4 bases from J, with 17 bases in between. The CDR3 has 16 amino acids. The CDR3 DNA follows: TGTGCCAGCAGCCAATTGGGCGCCGGGACCCTCTATGGCTACACCTTC. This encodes CASSQLGAGTLYGYTF.

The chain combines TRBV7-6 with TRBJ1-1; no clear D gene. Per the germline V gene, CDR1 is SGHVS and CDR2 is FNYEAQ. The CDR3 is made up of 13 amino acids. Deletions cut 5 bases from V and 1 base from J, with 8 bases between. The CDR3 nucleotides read TGTGCCAGCAGCCTGGAACCGAACACTGAAGCTTTCTTT. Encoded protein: CASSLEPNTEAFF.

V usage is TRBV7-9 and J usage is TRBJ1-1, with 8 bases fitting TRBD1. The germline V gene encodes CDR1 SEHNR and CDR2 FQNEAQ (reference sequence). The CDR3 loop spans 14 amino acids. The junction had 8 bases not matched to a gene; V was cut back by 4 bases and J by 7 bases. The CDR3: CASSSQGALGEAFF. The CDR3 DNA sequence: TGTGCCAGCAGCTCCCAGGGGGCGTTGGGTGAAGCTTTCTTT.

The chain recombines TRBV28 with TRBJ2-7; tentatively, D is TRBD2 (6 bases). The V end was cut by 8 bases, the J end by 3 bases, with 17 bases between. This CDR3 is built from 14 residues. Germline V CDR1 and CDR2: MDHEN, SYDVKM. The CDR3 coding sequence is TGTGCCAGCCAACTAGCTTTAATCCTCTACGAGCAGTACTTC. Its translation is CASQLALILYEQYF.

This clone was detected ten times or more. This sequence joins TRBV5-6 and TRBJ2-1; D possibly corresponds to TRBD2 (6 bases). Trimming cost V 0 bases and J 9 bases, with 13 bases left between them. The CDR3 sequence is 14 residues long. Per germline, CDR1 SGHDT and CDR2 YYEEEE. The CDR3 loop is CASSLDWWGGEQFF. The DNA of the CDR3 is TGTGCCAGCAGCTTGGATTGGTGGGGAGGTGAGCAGTTCTTC.

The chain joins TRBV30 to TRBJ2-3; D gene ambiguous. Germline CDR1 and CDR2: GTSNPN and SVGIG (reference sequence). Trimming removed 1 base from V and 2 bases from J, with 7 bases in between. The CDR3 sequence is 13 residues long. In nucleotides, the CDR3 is TGTGCCTGGAGTGGCCGGTACACAGATACGCAGTATTTT. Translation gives CAWSGRYTDTQYF.

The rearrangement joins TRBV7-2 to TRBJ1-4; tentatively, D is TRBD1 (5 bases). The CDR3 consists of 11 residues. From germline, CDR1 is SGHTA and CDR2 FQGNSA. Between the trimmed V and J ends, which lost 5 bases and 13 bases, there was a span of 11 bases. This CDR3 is CASSVGDRLFF. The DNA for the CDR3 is TGTGCCAGCAGCGTAGGTGACAGACTGTTTTTT.

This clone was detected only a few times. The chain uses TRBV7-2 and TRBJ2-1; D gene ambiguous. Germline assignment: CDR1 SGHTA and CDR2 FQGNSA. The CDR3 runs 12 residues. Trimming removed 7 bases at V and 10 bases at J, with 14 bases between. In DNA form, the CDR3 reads TGTGCCAGCACCGATTATTCTAGGGAGCAGTTCTTC. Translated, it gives CASTDYSREQFF. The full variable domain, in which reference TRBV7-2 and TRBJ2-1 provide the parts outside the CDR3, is GAGVSQSPSNKVTEKGKDVELRCDPISGHTALYWYRQSLGQGLEFLIYFQGNSAPDKSGLPSDRFSAERTGGSVSTLTIQRTQQEDSAVYLCASTDYSREQFFGPGTRLTVL.

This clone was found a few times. The CDR3 DNA sequence: TGCGCCAGCAGTGAGTCCATCGGGGGGAGGGCCCATTCCTACAATGAGCAGTTCTTC. It translates to CASSESIGGRAHSYNEQFF. The chain has TRBV10-1 and TRBJ2-1; 7 bases are shared with TRBD2. The CDR3 spans 19 residues. After removal of 0 bases from V and 1 base from J, the junction contained 12 bases not matched to a gene. The germline V gene encodes CDR1 WNHNN and CDR2 SYGVQD (reference sequence).